This T cell receptor beta chain was identified during a study of T cells in Graves' hyperthyroidism and ophthalmopathy. Germline CDR1 SGHTA, CDR2 FQGNSA. The CDR3 extends over 15 amino acids. V shed 8 bases and J shed 1 base, with 16 bases lying between them. Study-wide results and limits: Also found in blood were most expanded thyroid clonotypes above 0.001.

The source material, RNA transcripts, was used to amplify TCR beta CDR3 regions. RT-PCR in the first round (using the HTBI primer set) targeted the TCR CDR3. From the multiplex PCR reads, TCRdb called clonotypes with MiXCR, one entry per CDR3 protein. The data hold around 300,000 distinct CDR3 sequences, with approximately 14% observed a single time. Hyperthyroidism was newly diagnosed in patients aged 18 to 65 (duration under 2 months). For the diagnoses, clinical symptoms, serum thyroxine and TRAb, thyroid ultrasound and orbital computed tomography were used. This clonotype has a count of ten or more. Its antigen is as yet unknown.

Specimen: blood. This chain connects TRBV7-2 to TRBJ2-3; unclear D gene. The sequence was obtained from a woman aged 35 to 49 with Graves' hyperthyroidism. CDR3 sequence reads: CASGPGGPGTDTQYF. For the CDR3, the DNA is TGTGCCAGCGGCCCTGGCGGTCCCGGCACAGATACGCAGTATTTT.